This T cell receptor (beta chain) was captured in a study of molecular identifiers for immune sequencing clone quantification. Study-wide results and limits: The study reportedly detected spiked Jurkat TCR RNA from one cell among around 1 million naive cells.

There are many counts of this clonotype. Its antigen is still unknown. Germline CDR1 reads SGDLS; CDR2 reads YYNGEE. The CDR3 loop spans 14 amino acids. V lost 0 bases to trimming and J lost 2 bases, with 9 bases between them. Previously described methods and listed TCR primers were used for bulk TCR libraries. In TCRdb, the PCR reads were re-called with MiXCR into one record per CDR3 protein. The sample has around 460,000 distinct CDR3 sequences, 25% seen once. Between roughly 19,000 and 1,100,000 sorted cells, with 10%, 30% or 50% RNA, yielded naive CD8 libraries. This chain joins TRBV9 and TRBJ2-7; no firm D call. This TCR was recovered from a human donor in good health. Some libraries in this study had Jurkat cell RNA spiked in. Material for sequencing was naive CD8+ T cells from blood, with Jurkat cell RNA spiked in. The subset here: FACS-sorted CD8+CD4-CCR7+CD45RA+ naive T cells. The CDR3 bases are TGTGCCAGCAGCGTAGCCCCGGCCACCTACGAGCAGTACTTC. Its translation is CASSVAPATYEQYF.